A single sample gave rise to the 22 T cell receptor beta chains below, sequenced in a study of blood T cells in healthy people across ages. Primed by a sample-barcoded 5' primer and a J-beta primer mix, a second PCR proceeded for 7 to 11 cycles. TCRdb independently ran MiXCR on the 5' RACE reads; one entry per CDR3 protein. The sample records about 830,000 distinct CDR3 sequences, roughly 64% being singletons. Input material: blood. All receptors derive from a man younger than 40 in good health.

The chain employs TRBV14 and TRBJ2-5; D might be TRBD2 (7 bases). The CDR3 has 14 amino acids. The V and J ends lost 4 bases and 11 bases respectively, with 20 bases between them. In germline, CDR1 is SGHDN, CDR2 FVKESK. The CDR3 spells CASSPYGGPGEQYF. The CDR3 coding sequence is TGTGCCAGCAGCCCATACGGGGGGCCGGGTGAGCAGTACTTC.

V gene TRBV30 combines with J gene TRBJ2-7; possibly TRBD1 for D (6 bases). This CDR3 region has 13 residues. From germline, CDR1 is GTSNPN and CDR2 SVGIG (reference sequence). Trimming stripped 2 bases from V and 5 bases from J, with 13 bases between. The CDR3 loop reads CAWSTGKGDEQYF. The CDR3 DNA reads TGTGCCTGGAGTACTGGGAAGGGGGACGAGCAGTACTTC.

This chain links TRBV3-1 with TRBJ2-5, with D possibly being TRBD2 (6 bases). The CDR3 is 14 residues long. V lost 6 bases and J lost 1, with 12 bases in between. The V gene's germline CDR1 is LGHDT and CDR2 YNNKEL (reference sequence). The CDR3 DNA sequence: TGTGCCAGCAGTCCGACTAGGATCCAAGAGACCCAGTACTTC. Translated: CASSPTRIQETQYF.

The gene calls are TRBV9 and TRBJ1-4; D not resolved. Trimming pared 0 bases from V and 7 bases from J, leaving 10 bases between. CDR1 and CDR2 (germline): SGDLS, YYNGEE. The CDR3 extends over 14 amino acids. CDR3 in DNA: TGTGCCAGCAGCGTAGACCCTGAGCCTGAAAAACTGTTTTTT. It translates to CASSVDPEPEKLFF.

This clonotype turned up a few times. The CDR3 loop reads CASSYGPIETQYF. The CDR3 DNA is TGTGCCAGCAGTTATGGACCTATAGAGACCCAGTACTTC. V is TRBV6-5 and J is TRBJ2-5, with D unclear. Germline assignment: CDR1 MNHEY and CDR2 SVGAGI. The V end was cut by 3 bases, the J end by 4 bases, with 9 bases between. The CDR3 is 13 amino acids.

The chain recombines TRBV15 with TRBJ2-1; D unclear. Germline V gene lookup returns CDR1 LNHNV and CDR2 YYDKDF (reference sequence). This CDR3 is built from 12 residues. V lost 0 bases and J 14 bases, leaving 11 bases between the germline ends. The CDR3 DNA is TGTGCCACCAGCAGAGATTCAGGACGGAAGTTCTTC. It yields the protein CATSRDSGRKFF.

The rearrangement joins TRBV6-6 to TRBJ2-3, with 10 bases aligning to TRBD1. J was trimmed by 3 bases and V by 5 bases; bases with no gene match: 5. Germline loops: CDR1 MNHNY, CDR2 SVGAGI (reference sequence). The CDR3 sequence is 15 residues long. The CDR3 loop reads CASSQGQGWTDTQYF. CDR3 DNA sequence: TGTGCCAGCAGTCAGGGACAGGGGTGGACAGATACGCAGTATTTT.

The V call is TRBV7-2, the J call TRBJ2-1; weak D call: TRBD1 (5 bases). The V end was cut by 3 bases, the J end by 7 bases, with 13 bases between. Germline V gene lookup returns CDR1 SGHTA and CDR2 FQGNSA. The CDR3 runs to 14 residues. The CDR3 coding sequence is TGTGCCAGCAGCTTGGCCAGGGCGTTAAATGAGCAGTTCTTC. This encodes CASSLARALNEQFF.

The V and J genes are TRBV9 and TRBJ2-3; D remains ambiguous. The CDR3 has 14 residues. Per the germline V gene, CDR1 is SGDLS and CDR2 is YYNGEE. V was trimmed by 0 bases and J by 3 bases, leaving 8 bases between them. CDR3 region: CASSVEALTDTQYF. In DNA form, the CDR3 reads TGTGCCAGCAGCGTAGAGGCTTTGACAGATACGCAGTATTTT.

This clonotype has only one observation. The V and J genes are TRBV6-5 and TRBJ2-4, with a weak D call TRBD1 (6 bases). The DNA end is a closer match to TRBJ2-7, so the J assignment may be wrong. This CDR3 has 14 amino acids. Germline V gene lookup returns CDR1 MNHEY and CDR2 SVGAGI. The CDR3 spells CASGTDSNSYEQYF. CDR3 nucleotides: TGTGCCAGCGGGACGGACAGTAACTCCTACGAGCAGTACTTC.

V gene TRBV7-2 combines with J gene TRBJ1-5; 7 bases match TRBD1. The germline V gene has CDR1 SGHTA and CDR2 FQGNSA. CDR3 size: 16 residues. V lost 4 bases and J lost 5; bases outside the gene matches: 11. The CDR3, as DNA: TGTGCCAGCAGCTCTCGGGCAACAGGGGTCGATCAGCCCCAGCATTTT. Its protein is CASSSRATGVDQPQHF. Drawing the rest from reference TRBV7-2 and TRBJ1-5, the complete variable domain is GAGVSQSPSNKVTEKGKDVELRCDPISGHTALYWYRQSLGQGLEFLIYFQGNSAPDKSGLPSDRFSAERTGGSVSTLTIQRTQQEDSAVYLCASSSRATGVDQPQHFGDGTRLSIL.

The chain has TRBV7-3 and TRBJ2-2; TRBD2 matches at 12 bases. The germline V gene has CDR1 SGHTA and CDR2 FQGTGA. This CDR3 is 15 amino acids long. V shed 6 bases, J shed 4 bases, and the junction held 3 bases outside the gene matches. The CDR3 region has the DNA TGTGCCAGCAGACAACTAGCGGGAGGCACCGGGGAGCTGTTTTTT. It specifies CASRQLAGGTGELFF.

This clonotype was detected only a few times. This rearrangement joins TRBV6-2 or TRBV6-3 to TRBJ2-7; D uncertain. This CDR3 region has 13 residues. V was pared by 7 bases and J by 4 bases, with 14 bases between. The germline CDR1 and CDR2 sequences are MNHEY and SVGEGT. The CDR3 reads CASKSTKEYEQYF. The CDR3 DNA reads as TGTGCCAGCAAATCCACCAAGGAATACGAGCAGTACTTC.

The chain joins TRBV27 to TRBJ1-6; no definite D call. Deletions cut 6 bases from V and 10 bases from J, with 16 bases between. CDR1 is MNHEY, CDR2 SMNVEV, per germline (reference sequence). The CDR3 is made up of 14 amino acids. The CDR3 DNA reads TGTGCCAGCAGCTCCGGGCCCGTTGGGTCACCCCTCCACTTT. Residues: CASSSGPVGSPLHF.

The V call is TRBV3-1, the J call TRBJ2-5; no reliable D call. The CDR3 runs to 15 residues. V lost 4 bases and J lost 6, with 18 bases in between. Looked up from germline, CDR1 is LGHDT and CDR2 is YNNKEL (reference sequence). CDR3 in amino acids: CASSPLYQLGKTQYF. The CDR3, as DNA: TGTGCCAGCAGCCCCCTCTACCAGCTGGGAAAGACCCAGTACTTC.

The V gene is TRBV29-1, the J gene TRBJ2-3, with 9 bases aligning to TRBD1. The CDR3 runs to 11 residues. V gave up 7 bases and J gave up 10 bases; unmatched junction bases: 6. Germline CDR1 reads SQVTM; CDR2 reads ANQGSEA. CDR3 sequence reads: CSAHDRGAQYF. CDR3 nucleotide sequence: TGCAGCGCCCATGACAGGGGGGCGCAGTATTTT.

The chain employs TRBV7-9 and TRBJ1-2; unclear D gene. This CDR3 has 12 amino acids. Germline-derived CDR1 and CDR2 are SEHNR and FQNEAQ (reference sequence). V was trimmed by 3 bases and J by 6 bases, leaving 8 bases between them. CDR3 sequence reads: CASSFGEDGYTF. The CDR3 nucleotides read TGTGCCAGCAGCTTTGGGGAGGATGGCTACACCTTC.

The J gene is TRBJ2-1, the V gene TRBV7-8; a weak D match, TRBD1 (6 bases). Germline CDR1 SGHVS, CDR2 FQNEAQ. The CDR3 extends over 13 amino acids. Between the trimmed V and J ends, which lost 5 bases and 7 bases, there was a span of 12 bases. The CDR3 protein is CASSTTGKNEQFF. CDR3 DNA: TGTGCCAGCAGCACAACAGGGAAGAATGAGCAGTTCTTC.

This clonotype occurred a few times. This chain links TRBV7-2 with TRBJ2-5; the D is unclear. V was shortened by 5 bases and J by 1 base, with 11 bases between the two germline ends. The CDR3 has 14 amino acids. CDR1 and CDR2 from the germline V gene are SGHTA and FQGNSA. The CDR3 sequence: CASSVPGTQETQYF. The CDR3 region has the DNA TGTGCCAGCAGCGTTCCTGGAACCCAAGAGACCCAGTACTTC.

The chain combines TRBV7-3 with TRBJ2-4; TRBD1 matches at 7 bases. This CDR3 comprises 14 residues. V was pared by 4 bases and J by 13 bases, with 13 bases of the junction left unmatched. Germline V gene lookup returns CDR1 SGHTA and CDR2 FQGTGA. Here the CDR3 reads CASSSSTGSWKQYF. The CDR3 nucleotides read TGTGCCAGCAGCTCCTCGACAGGGTCCTGGAAGCAGTACTTC.

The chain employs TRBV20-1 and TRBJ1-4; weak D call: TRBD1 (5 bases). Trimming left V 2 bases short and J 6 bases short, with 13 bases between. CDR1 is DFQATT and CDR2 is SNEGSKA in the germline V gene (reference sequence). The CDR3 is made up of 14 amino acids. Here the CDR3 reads CSARQDGGDEKLFF. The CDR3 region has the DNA TGCAGTGCTAGACAGGACGGGGGAGATGAAAAACTGTTTTTT.

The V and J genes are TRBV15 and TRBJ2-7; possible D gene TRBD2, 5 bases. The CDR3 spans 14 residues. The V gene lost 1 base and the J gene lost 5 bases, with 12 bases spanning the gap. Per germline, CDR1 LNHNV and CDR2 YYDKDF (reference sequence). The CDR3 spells CATSRARVVDEQYF. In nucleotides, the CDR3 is TGTGCCACCAGCAGAGCGAGGGTGGTGGACGAGCAGTACTTC.